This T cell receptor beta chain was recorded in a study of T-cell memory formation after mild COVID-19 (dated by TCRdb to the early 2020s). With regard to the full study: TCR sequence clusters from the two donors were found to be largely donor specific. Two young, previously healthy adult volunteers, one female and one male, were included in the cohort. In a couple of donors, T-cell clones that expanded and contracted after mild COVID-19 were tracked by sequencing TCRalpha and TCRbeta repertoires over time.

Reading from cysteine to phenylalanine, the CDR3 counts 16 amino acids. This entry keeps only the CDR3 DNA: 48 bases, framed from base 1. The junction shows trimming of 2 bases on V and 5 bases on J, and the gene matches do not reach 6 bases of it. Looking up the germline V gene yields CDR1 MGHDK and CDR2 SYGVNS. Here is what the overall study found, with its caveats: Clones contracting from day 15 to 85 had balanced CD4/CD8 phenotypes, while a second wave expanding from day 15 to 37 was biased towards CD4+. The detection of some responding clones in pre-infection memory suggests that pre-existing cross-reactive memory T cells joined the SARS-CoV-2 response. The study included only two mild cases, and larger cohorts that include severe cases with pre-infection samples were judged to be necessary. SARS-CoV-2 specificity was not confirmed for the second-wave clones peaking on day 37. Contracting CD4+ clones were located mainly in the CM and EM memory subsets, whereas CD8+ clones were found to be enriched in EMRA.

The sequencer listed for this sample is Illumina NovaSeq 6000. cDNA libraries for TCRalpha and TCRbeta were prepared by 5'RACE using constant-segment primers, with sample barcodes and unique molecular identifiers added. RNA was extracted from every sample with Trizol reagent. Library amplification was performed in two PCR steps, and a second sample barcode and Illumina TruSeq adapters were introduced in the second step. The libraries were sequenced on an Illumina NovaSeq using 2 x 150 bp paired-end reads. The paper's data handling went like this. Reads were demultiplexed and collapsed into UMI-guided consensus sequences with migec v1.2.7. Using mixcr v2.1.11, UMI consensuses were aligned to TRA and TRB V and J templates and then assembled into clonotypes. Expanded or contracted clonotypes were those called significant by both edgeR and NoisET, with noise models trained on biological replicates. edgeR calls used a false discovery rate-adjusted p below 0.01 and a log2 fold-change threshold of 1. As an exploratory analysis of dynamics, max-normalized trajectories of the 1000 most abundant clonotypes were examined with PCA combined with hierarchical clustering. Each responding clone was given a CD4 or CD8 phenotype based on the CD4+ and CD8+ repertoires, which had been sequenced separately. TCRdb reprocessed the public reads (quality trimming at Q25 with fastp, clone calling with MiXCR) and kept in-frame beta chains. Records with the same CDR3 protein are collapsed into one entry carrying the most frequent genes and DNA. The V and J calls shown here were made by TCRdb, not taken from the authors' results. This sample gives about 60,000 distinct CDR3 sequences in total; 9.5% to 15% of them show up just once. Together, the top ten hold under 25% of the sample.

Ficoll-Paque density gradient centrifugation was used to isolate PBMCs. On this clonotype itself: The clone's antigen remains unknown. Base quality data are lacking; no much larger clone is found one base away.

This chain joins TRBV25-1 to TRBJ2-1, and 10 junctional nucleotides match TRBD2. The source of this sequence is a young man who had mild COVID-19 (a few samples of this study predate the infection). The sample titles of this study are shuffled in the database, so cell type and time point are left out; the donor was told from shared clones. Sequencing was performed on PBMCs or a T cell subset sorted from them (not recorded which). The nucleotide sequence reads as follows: TGTGCCAGCAGTGAACCCCCTAGCGGGGGTCACAATGAGCAGTTCTTC. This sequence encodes CASSEPPSGGHNEQFF.